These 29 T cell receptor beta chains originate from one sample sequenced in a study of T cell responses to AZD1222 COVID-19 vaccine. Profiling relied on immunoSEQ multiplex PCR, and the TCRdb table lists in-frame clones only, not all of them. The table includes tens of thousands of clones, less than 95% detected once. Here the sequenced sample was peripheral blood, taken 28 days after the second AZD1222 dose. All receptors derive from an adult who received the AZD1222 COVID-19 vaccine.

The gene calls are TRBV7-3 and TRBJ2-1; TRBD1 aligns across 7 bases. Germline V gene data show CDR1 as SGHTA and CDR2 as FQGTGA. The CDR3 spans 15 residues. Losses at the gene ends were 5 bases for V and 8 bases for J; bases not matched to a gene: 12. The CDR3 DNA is TGTGCCAGCAGCGACTCCGGGACAGAGGATGATGAGCAGTTCTTC. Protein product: CASSDSGTEDDEQFF.

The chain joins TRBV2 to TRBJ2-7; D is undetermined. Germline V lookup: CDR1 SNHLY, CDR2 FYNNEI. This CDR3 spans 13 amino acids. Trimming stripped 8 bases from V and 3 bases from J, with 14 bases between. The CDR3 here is CASAQGLVYEQYF. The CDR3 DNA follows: TGTGCCAGCGCCCAAGGGCTGGTCTACGAGCAGTACTTC.

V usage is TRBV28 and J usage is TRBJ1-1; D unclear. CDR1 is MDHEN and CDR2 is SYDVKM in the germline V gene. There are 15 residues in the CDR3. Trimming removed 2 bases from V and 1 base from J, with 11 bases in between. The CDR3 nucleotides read TGTGCCAGCAGTTTAGTCGGAGTCCGGAACACTGAAGCTTTCTTT. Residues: CASSLVGVRNTEAFF.

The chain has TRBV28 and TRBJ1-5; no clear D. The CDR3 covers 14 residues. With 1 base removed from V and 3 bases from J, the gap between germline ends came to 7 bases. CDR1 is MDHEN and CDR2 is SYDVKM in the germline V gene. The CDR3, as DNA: TGTGCCAGCAGTTTATTCTCCAACAATCAGCCCCAGCATTTT. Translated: CASSLFSNNQPQHF.

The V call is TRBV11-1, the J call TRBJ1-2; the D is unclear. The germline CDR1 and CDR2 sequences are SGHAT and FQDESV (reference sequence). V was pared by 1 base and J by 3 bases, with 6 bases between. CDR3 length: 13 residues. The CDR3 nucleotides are TGTGCCAGCAGCTTAGTGCCGGACTATGGCTACACCTTC. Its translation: CASSLVPDYGYTF. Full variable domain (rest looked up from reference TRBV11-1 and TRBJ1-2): EAEVAQSPRYKITEKSQAVAFWCDPISGHATLYWYRQILGQGPELLVQFQDESVVDDSQLPKDRFSAERLKGVDSTLKIQPAELGDSAMYLCASSLVPDYGYTFGSGTRLTVV.

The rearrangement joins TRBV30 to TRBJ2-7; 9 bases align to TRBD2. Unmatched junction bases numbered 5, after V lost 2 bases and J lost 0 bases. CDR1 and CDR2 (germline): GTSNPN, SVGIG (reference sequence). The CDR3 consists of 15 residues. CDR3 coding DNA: TGTGCCTGGAGTATTGCGGGAGGGAACTCCTACGAGCAGTACTTC. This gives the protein CAWSIAGGNSYEQYF.

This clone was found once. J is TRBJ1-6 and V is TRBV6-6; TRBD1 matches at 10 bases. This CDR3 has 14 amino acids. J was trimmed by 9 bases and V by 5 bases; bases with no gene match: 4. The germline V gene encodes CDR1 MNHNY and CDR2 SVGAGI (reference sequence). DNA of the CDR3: TGTGCCAGCAGTCTAGGACAGGGGGGTTCACCCCTCCACTTT. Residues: CASSLGQGGSPLHF.

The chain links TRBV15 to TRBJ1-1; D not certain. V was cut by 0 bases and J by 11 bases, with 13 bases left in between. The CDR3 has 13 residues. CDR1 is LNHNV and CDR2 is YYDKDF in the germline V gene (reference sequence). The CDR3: CATSRDNRESAFF. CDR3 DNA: TGTGCCACCAGCAGAGATAATAGGGAATCTGCTTTCTTT.

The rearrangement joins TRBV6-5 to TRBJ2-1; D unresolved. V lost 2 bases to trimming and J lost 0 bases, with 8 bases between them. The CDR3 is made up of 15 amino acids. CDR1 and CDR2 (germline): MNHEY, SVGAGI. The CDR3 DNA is TGTGCCAGCAGTTACGACCAGAGCTCCTACAATGAGCAGTTCTTC. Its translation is CASSYDQSSYNEQFF.

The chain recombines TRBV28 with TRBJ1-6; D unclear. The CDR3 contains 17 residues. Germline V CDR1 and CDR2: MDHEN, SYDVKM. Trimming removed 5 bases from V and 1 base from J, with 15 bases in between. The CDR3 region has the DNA TGTGCCAGCAGTGGTCGAGGGAGACGGTCCTATAATTCACCCCTCCACTTT. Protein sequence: CASSGRGRRSYNSPLHF. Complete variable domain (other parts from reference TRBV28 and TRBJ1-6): DVKVTQSSRYLVKRTGEKVFLECVQDMDHENMFWYRQDPGLGLRLIYFSYDVKMKEKGDIPEGYSVSREKKERFSLILESASTNQTSMYLCASSGRGRRSYNSPLHFGNGTRLTVT.

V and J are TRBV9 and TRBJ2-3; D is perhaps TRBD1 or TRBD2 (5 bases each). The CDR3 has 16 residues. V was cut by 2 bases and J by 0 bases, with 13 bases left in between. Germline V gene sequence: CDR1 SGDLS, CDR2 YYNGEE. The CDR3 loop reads CASSVRDAPSTDTQYF. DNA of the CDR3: TGTGCCAGCAGCGTCAGGGACGCCCCCAGCACAGATACGCAGTATTTT.

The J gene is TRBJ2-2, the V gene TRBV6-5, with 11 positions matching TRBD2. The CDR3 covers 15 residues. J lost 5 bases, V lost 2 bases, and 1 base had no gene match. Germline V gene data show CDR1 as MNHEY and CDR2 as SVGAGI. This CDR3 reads CASSYIAGGTGELFF. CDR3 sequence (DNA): TGTGCCAGCAGTTACATAGCGGGAGGGACCGGGGAGCTGTTTTTT.

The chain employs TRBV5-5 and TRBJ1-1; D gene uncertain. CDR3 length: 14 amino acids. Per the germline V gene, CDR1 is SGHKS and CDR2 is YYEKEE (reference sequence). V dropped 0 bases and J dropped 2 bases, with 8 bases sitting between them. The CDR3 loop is CASSLGRTNTEAFF. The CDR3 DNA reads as TGTGCCAGCAGCTTGGGTAGGACTAACACTGAAGCTTTCTTT.

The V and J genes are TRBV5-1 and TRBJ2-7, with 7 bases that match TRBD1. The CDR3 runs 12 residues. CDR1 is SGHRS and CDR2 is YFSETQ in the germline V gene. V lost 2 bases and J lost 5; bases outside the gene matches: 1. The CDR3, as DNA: TGCGCCAGCAGCTTCGGGACAGACGAGCAGTACTTC. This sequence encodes CASSFGTDEQYF.

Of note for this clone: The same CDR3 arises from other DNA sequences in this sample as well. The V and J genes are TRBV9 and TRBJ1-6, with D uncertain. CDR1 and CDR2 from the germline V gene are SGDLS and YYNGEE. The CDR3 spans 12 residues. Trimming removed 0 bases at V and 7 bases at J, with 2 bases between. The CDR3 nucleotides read TGTGCCAGCAGCGTAGGAAATTCACCCCTCCACTTT. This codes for CASSVGNSPLHF.

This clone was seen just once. This CDR3 is CASSQQGSGSSYEQYF. DNA of the CDR3: TGTGCCAGCAGCCAACAGGGTAGCGGGAGTTCCTACGAGCAGTACTTC. This sequence joins TRBV3-1 (or the pseudogene TRBV3-2) and TRBJ2-7, with 9 bases fitting TRBD2. The CDR3 is 16 residues long. Germline assignment: CDR1 LGHDT and CDR2 YNNKEL (reference sequence). The trim removed 2 bases at V and 1 base at J, leaving 6 bases unmatched.

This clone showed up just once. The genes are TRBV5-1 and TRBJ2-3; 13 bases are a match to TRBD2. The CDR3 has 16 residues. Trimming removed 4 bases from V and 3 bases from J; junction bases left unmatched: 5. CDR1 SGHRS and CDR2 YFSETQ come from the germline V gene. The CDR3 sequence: CASSAGLAGKTDTQYF. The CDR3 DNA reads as TGCGCCAGCAGCGCGGGACTAGCGGGAAAGACAGATACGCAGTATTTT.

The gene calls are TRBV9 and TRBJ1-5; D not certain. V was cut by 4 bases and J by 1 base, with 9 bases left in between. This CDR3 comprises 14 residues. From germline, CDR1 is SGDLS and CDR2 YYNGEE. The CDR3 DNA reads TGTGCCAGCAGCCCCTTCGGGAGCAATCAGCCCCAGCATTTT. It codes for CASSPFGSNQPQHF.

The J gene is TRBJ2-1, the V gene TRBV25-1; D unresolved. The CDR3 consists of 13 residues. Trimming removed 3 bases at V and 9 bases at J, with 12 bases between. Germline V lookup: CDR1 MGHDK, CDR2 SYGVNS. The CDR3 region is CASSDHLRAEQFF. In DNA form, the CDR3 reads TGTGCCAGCAGTGACCACCTCAGAGCTGAGCAGTTCTTC.

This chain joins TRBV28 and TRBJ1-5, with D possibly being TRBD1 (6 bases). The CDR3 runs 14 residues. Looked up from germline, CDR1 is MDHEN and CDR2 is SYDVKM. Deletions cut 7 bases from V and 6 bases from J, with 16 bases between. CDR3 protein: CASKEGELGQPQHF. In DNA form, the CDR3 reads TGTGCCAGCAAAGAGGGGGAACTCGGTCAGCCCCAGCATTTT.

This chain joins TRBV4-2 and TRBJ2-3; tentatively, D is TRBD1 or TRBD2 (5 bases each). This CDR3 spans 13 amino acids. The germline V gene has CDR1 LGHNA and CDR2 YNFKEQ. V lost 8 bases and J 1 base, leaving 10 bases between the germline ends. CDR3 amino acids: CASGRGGTDTQYF. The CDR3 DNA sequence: TGTGCCAGCGGTAGAGGGGGCACAGATACGCAGTATTTT.

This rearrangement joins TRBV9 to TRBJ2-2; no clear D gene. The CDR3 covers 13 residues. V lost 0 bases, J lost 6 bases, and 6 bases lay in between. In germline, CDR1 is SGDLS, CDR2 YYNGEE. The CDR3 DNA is TGTGCCAGCAGCGTAGAGGAGCCCGGGGAGCTGTTTTTT. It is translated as CASSVEEPGELFF.

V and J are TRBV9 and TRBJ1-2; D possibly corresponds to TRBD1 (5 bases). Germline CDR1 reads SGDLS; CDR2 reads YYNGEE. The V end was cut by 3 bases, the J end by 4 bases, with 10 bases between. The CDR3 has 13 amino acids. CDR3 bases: TGTGCCAGCAGCGCCGGAGGGGTCTATGGCTACACCTTC. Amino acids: CASSAGGVYGYTF. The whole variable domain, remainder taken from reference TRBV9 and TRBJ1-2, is DSGVTQTPKHLITATGQRVTLRCSPRSGDLSVYWYQQSLDQGLQFLIQYYNGEERAKGNILERFSAQQFPDLHSELNLSSLELGDSALYFCASSAGGVYGYTFGSGTRLTVV.

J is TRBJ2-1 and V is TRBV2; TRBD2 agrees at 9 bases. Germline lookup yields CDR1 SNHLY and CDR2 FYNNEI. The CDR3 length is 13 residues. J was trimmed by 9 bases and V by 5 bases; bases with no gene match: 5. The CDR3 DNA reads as TGTGCCAGCAGTCCGACTAGCGGAGGTGAGCAGTTCTTC. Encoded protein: CASSPTSGGEQFF.

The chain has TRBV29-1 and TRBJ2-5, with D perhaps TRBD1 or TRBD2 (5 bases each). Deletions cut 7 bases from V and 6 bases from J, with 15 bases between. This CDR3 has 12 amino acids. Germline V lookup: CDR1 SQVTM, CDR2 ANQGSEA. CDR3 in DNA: TGCAGCGGCCGTTGGGGGAGTAAGACCCAGTACTTC. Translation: CSGRWGSKTQYF.

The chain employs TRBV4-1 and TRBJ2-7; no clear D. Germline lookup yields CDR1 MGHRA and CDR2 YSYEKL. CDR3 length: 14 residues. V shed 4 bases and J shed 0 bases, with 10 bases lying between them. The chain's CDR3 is CASSRARTSYEQYF. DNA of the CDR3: TGCGCCAGCAGCCGAGCTAGGACCTCCTACGAGCAGTACTTC.

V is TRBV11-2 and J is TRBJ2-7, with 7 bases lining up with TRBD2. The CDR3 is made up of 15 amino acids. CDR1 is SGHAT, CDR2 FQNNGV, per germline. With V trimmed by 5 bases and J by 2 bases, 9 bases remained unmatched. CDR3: CASSTLAVAPYEQYF. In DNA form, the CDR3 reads TGTGCCAGCAGCACCCTAGCGGTAGCTCCCTACGAGCAGTACTTC.

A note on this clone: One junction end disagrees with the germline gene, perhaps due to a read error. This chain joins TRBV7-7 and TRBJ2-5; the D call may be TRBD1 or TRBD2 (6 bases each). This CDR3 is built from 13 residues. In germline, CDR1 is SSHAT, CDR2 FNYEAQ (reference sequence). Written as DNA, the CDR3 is TGTGCTAGCAGCCAAGGGGGGAGGGAGACCCAGTACTTC. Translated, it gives CASSQGGRETQYF.

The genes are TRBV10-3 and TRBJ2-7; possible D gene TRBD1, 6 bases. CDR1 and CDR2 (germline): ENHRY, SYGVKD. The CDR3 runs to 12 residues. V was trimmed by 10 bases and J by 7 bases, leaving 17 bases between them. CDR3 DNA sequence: TGTGCCACCACCTTACCCGACAGGGAGCAGTACTTC. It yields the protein CATTLPDREQYF.